Shown below are 30 T cell receptor beta chains from a single sample sequenced in a study of radiotherapy plus CTLA-4 blockade in lung cancer. TCRdb's table, derived via immunoSEQ multiplex PCR, lists solely in-frame clones and lacks some. The sample includes tens of thousands of clones, 75% to 80% of them seen just once. The source material was peripheral blood, sampled from a patient treated with radiotherapy plus ipilimumab. The receptors shown here come from a human donor with non-small cell lung cancer whose response to radiotherapy plus ipilimumab could not be evaluated.

CDR3 protein: CASSMGQGESPLHF. Written as DNA, the CDR3 is TGTGCCAGCAGCATGGGACAGGGAGAGTCACCCCTCCACTTT. The gene calls are TRBV7-9 and TRBJ1-6; 9 positions match TRBD1. V gave up 5 bases and J gave up 10 bases; unmatched junction bases: 6. CDR1 and CDR2 (germline): SEHNR, FQNEAQ (reference sequence). This CDR3 region has 14 residues.

The chain has TRBV9 and TRBJ2-2; TRBD2 is a possible D gene (5 bases). CDR3 length equals 16 residues. V was clipped by 0 bases and J by 0 bases, with 9 bases between them. Germline V CDR1 and CDR2: SGDLS, YYNGEE. CDR3 loop: CASSVGLSTNTGELFF. The CDR3 region has the DNA TGTGCCAGCAGCGTAGGACTATCCACGAACACCGGGGAGCTGTTTTTT.

The genes are TRBV2 and TRBJ1-5; D ambiguous. Trimming shortened V by 2 bases and J by 6 bases, and 5 bases separated the two germline ends. There are 12 residues in the CDR3. The germline gives CDR1 SNHLY, CDR2 FYNNEI. CDR3 sequence: CASSERAQPQHF. CDR3 in DNA: TGTGCCAGCAGTGAACGCGCTCAGCCCCAGCATTTT.

The CDR3 sequence: CASSQVGSSGGAGETQYF. The CDR3 nucleotides read TGTGCCAGCAGCCAAGTAGGCTCTAGCGGGGGGGCCGGAGAGACCCAGTACTTC. The gene calls are TRBV4-2 and TRBJ2-5; 12 bases align to TRBD2. V gave up 1 base and J gave up 4 bases; unmatched junction bases: 10. The CDR3 sequence is 18 residues long. The V gene's germline CDR1 is LGHNA and CDR2 YNFKEQ.

The chain couples TRBV7-2 to TRBJ1-2; D might be TRBD1 (6 bases). Germline CDR1 is SGHTA and CDR2 is FQGNSA. CDR3 size: 16 residues. Between the trimmed V and J ends, which lost 1 base and 8 bases, there was a span of 20 bases. Here the CDR3 reads CASSLGGQNPYGGYTF. DNA for the CDR3: TGTGCCAGCAGCTTAGGGGGACAAAACCCCTATGGCGGCTACACCTTC.

The V and J genes are TRBV20-1 and TRBJ2-1; D is uncertain. The length of the CDR3 is 11 residues. The ends were cut back, 3 bases at V and 12 bases at J, with 12 bases in the middle. The germline V gene encodes CDR1 DFQATT and CDR2 SNEGSKA (reference sequence). The CDR3 here is CSASTPRGQFF. For the CDR3, the DNA is TGCAGTGCTAGTACCCCCCGCGGGCAGTTCTTC.

The chain uses TRBV7-2 and TRBJ2-1, with 11 nucleotides matching TRBD2. With V trimmed by 2 bases and J by 9 bases, 6 bases remained unmatched. This CDR3 has 15 residues. CDR1 is SGHTA, CDR2 FQGNSA, per germline. CDR3 sequence: CASSLTSGGPTEQFF. In DNA form, the CDR3 reads TGTGCCAGCAGCTTAACTAGCGGGGGACCAACTGAGCAGTTCTTC. Complete variable domain (other parts from reference TRBV7-2 and TRBJ2-1): GAGVSQSPSNKVTEKGKDVELRCDPISGHTALYWYRQSLGQGLEFLIYFQGNSAPDKSGLPSDRFSAERTGGSVSTLTIQRTQQEDSAVYLCASSLTSGGPTEQFFGPGTRLTVL.

The table lists this clone with a count of one. The chain recombines TRBV6-5 with TRBJ2-7; 7 bases map to TRBD2. The CDR3 runs to 12 residues. CDR1 and CDR2 from the germline V gene are MNHEY and SVGAGI. Trimming cost V 6 bases and J 5 bases; bases outside gene matches: 4. CDR3 DNA sequence: TGTGCCAGCAGACGCGGACTAGACGAGCAGTACTTC. It translates to CASRRGLDEQYF.

The V call is TRBV5-1, the J call TRBJ1-1; D gene unclear. The CDR3 is 15 amino acids. With 0 bases removed from V and 0 bases from J, the gap between germline ends came to 9 bases. Germline V CDR1 and CDR2: SGHRS, YFSETQ. The CDR3 coding sequence is TGCGCCAGCAGCTTGGACCCTTCAGTGAACACTGAAGCTTTCTTT. Translating it yields CASSLDPSVNTEAFF.

The chain is built from TRBV10-3 and TRBJ2-7, with TRBD1 identical over 9 bases. CDR1 ENHRY and CDR2 SYGVKD come from the germline V gene. Germline trimming cut 5 bases from V and 6 bases from J; bases unmatched to any gene: 8. This CDR3 comprises 14 residues. DNA for the CDR3: TGTGCCATCAGTAGGCCGGGACAGGGCTCCGAGCAGTACTTC. It translates to CAISRPGQGSEQYF.

The chain combines TRBV28 with TRBJ2-7; 7 bases fit TRBD1. Germline CDR1 reads MDHEN; CDR2 reads SYDVKM. With 5 bases clipped from V and 6 bases from J, the junction kept 10 bases outside the gene matches. This CDR3 is built from 14 residues. CDR3 in DNA: TGTGCCAGCAGTCCGGGACAGTGGGTCCGCGAGCAGTACTTC. This sequence encodes CASSPGQWVREQYF.

The chain links TRBV19 to TRBJ2-3; TRBD2 agrees at 7 bases. CDR3 length equals 14 residues. After removal of 6 bases from V and 6 bases from J, the junction contained 9 bases not matched to a gene. Per germline, CDR1 LNHDA and CDR2 SQIVND (reference sequence). The CDR3 DNA reads as TGTGCCAGTAGGGGTAGCGGGCAGCGGGATACGCAGTATTTT. This gives the protein CASRGSGQRDTQYF. Based on the CDR3 plus reference TRBV19 and TRBJ2-3, the full variable domain is DGGITQSPKYLFRKEGQNVTLSCEQNLNHDAMYWYRQDPGQGLRLIYYSQIVNDFQKGDIAEGYSVSREKKESFPLTVTSAQKNPTAFYLCASRGSGQRDTQYFGPGTRLTVL.

The V gene is TRBV19, the J gene TRBJ1-5, with a possible D match to TRBD1 (5 bases). Germline assignment: CDR1 LNHDA and CDR2 SQIVND (reference sequence). The CDR3 has 13 amino acids. Deletions cut 6 bases from V and 1 base from J, with 7 bases between. The CDR3 here is CASSRQSNQPQHF. As DNA, the CDR3 is TGTGCCAGTAGCCGACAGAGCAATCAGCCCCAGCATTTT.

The chain has TRBV28 and TRBJ1-1; weak D call: TRBD1 (5 bases). The CDR3 has 15 amino acids. Trimming cost V 4 bases and J 1 base, with 13 bases left between them. CDR1 is MDHEN, CDR2 SYDVKM, per germline. CDR3 sequence (DNA): TGTGCCAGCAGTTCCCTAGGGGCTGGGAACACTGAAGCTTTCTTT. Amino acids: CASSSLGAGNTEAFF.

This sequence joins TRBV11-3 and TRBJ2-7; maybe TRBD2 (5 bases). V lost 6 bases, J lost 6 bases, and 27 bases lay in between. This CDR3 is built from 17 residues. Germline CDR1 and CDR2: SGHNT and YENEEA. In DNA form, the CDR3 reads TGTGCCAGCAGATTACGAACGGGTAGCGACCGAGGTTTCGAGCAGTACTTC. Encoded protein: CASRLRTGSDRGFEQYF. The whole variable domain, remainder taken from reference TRBV11-3 and TRBJ2-7, is EAGVVQSPRYKIIEKKQPVAFWCNPISGHNTLYWYLQNLGQGPELLIRYENEEAVDDSQLPKDRFSAERLKGVDSTLKIQPAELGDSAVYLCASRLRTGSDRGFEQYFGPGTRLTVT.

V gene TRBV5-1 combines with J gene TRBJ1-5; D is unclear. The germline CDR1 and CDR2 sequences are SGHRS and YFSETQ. Deletions cut 4 bases from V and 2 bases from J, with 13 bases between. The CDR3 sequence is 15 residues long. CDR3 bases: TGCGCCAGCAGCCTCCTCGGGGTGGGCAATCAGCCCCAGCATTTT. This sequence encodes CASSLLGVGNQPQHF.

This clone has just one count. The rearrangement joins TRBV7-8 to TRBJ2-1; D perhaps matches TRBD1 (6 bases). The germline CDR1 and CDR2 sequences are SGHVS and FQNEAQ. The length of the CDR3 is 15 residues. V was cut by 3 bases and J by 2 bases, with 11 bases left in between. CDR3 DNA: TGTGCCAGCAGCTTGGGGGCGAAAACCTACAATGAGCAGTTCTTC. Encoded protein: CASSLGAKTYNEQFF.

This chain links TRBV14 with TRBJ1-1; D unclear. V lost 4 bases and J lost 0, with 6 bases in between. The CDR3 contains 13 residues. The germline gives CDR1 SGHDN, CDR2 FVKESK. In nucleotides, the CDR3 is TGTGCCAGCAGCCCGAGTCTGAACACTGAAGCTTTCTTT. Translated, it gives CASSPSLNTEAFF.

This chain connects TRBV7-9 to TRBJ1-5, with D possibly TRBD1 on 5 matching bases. Trimming stripped 6 bases from V and 0 bases from J, with 9 bases between. The CDR3 is 14 residues long. Germline CDR1 is SEHNR and CDR2 is FQNEAQ (reference sequence). The chain's CDR3 is CASSGDSSNQPQHF. The CDR3, as DNA: TGTGCCAGCAGTGGTGACAGTAGCAATCAGCCCCAGCATTTT. Full variable domain (outside the CDR3, taken from reference TRBV7-9 and TRBJ1-5): DTGVSQNPRHKITKRGQNVTFRCDPISEHNRLYWYRQTLGQGPEFLTYFQNEAQLEKSRLLSDRFSAERPKGSFSTLEIQRTEQGDSAMYLCASSGDSSNQPQHFGDGTRLSIL.

The chain joins TRBV28 to TRBJ2-7; 8 bases match TRBD2. V shed 2 bases, J shed 2 bases, and the junction held 5 bases outside the gene matches. Germline V CDR1 and CDR2: MDHEN, SYDVKM. CDR3 length: 15 amino acids. CDR3 in amino acids: CASSLGDGGAYEQYF. The CDR3 DNA reads TGTGCCAGCAGTTTAGGGGACGGGGGGGCCTACGAGCAGTACTTC.

Comments on this clone: The junction departs from germline at one end; a sequencing error may be responsible. V usage is TRBV28 and J usage is TRBJ2-7, with 7 bases matching TRBD2. Germline V CDR1 and CDR2: MDHEN, SYDVKM. The CDR3 is 12 amino acids. CDR3 amino acids: CASSPGLTAWHF. DNA of the CDR3: TGTGCCAGCAGTCCGGGACTAACGGCATGGCACTTC.

This clone was seen only a few times. The chain's CDR3 is CASSLVTSGSINEQFF. The DNA for the CDR3 is TGTGCCAGCAGCTTAGTTACTAGCGGGAGTATAAATGAGCAGTTCTTC. V and J are TRBV7-9 and TRBJ2-1, with TRBD2 matching 11 bases. V was pared by 1 base and J by 7 bases, with 6 bases of the junction left unmatched. The CDR3 covers 16 residues. Per the germline V gene, CDR1 is SEHNR and CDR2 is FQNEAQ (reference sequence).

The DNA for the CDR3 is TGTGCCAGCAGCCCCACGCTAGCAAATGAGCAGTACTTC. This encodes CASSPTLANEQYF. The V call is TRBV7-2, the J call TRBJ2-7; weak D call: TRBD2 (5 bases). The V gene's germline CDR1 is SGHTA and CDR2 FQGNSA. V lost 5 bases, J lost 7 bases, and 15 bases lay in between. CDR3 size: 13 residues.

V usage is TRBV28 and J usage is TRBJ2-7; D unclear. The CDR3 consists of 12 residues. Germline V gene data show CDR1 as MDHEN and CDR2 as SYDVKM. Trimming pared 5 bases from V and 7 bases from J, leaving 12 bases between. CDR3 DNA: TGTGCCAGCAGTCCCCCCTACGAGGAGCAGTACTTC. Residues: CASSPPYEEQYF. The whole variable domain, remainder taken from reference TRBV28 and TRBJ2-7, is DVKVTQSSRYLVKRTGEKVFLECVQDMDHENMFWYRQDPGLGLRLIYFSYDVKMKEKGDIPEGYSVSREKKERFSLILESASTNQTSMYLCASSPPYEEQYFGPGTRLTVT.

The chain joins TRBV7-2 to TRBJ1-1; D is ambiguous. V shed 1 base and J shed 0 bases, with 6 bases lying between them. The CDR3 covers 14 residues. Germline assignment: CDR1 SGHTA and CDR2 FQGNSA. CDR3 in amino acids: CASSLGIMNTEAFF. The DNA of the CDR3 is TGTGCCAGCAGCTTAGGTATAATGAACACTGAAGCTTTCTTT.

The chain is built from TRBV6-4 and TRBJ2-3; no firm D call. Per the germline V gene, CDR1 is MRHNA and CDR2 is SNTAGT. The CDR3 length is 15 residues. The V gene lost 0 bases and the J gene lost 6 bases, with 13 bases spanning the gap. This CDR3 is CASSDSGQPGDTQYF. In DNA form, the CDR3 reads TGTGCCAGCAGTGACTCGGGCCAGCCTGGGGATACGCAGTATTTT.

The chain joins TRBV4-3 to TRBJ2-5; a possible D gene is TRBD2 (7 bases). The CDR3 is made up of 16 amino acids. Trimming left V 4 bases short and J 0 bases short, with 15 bases between. CDR1 and CDR2 (germline): LGHNA, YSLEER. CDR3: CASSRGRGGYQETQYF. The DNA for the CDR3 is TGCGCCAGCAGCCGAGGAAGGGGGGGGTACCAAGAGACCCAGTACTTC.

This chain links TRBV5-1 with TRBJ2-3, with D possibly matching TRBD2 (6 bases). The CDR3 totals 14 residues. Germline lookup yields CDR1 SGHRS and CDR2 YFSETQ. V was clipped by 2 bases and J by 2 bases, with 9 bases between them. The CDR3 region is CASSFGTLTDTQYF. In DNA, the CDR3 is TGCGCCAGCAGCTTCGGGACTCTCACAGATACGCAGTATTTT.

This clone has only a few counts. This chain links TRBV5-1 with TRBJ2-2, with TRBD1 matching 9 bases. The CDR3 length is 17 residues. Trimming at V came to 0 bases and at J to 6 bases, leaving 9 bases not matched to a gene. Germline CDR1 is SGHRS and CDR2 is YFSETQ. CDR3 coding DNA: TGCGCCAGCAGCTTGGGAAGGACAGGGGATCGAGCCGGGGAGCTGTTTTTT. Its translation is CASSLGRTGDRAGELFF. The full variable domain, in which reference TRBV5-1 and TRBJ2-2 provide the parts outside the CDR3, is KAGVTQTPRYLIKTRGQQVTLSCSPISGHRSVSWYQQTPGQGLQFLFEYFSETQRNKGNFPGRFSGRQFSNSRSEMNVSTLELGDSALYLCASSLGRTGDRAGELFFGEGSRLTVL.

V is TRBV7-3 and J is TRBJ2-7, with 10 nucleotides matching TRBD2. The ends lost 4 bases at V and 1 base at J; junction bases unmatched: 4. The germline V gene encodes CDR1 SGHTA and CDR2 FQGTGA. The CDR3 contains 15 residues. This CDR3 reads CASSSAGGPSYEQYF. The CDR3 bases are TGTGCCAGCAGCTCAGCGGGAGGGCCTTCCTACGAGCAGTACTTC.